A single sample gave rise to the 29 T cell receptor beta chains below, sequenced in a study of shared clonotypes between healthy human individuals. Data came from immunoSEQ multiplex PCR; TCRdb stores just in-frame clones and leaves some out. The table lists 2,100,000 or so clones, approximately 96% of them singletons. Sequencing was performed on naive CD4+ T cells sorted from blood. Documented subset: CD45RA+ positively selected. Source of these receptors: a man younger than 35 in good health.

The genes are TRBV2 and TRBJ2-1; D uncertain. Per germline, CDR1 SNHLY and CDR2 FYNNEI. V was pared by 4 bases and J by 9 bases, with 7 bases between. The CDR3 has 11 residues. In nucleotides, the CDR3 is TGTGCCAGCAGTGTTCTAGGTGAGCAGTTCTTC. Protein: CASSVLGEQFF. The full variable domain, rest sourced from reference TRBV2 and TRBJ2-1, is EPEVTQTPSHQVTQMGQEVILRCVPISNHLYFYWYRQILGQKVEFLVSFYNNEISEKSEIFDDQFSVERPDGSNFTLKIRSTKLEDSAMYFCASSVLGEQFFGPGTRLTVL.

The chain has TRBV7-2 and TRBJ2-6, with D hard to call. V was trimmed by 5 bases and J by 0 bases, leaving 14 bases between them. Germline V lookup: CDR1 SGHTA, CDR2 FQGNSA. This CDR3 is 17 amino acids long. In nucleotides, the CDR3 is TGTGCCAGCAGCGGGCAAGTCAGATTCTCTGGGGCCAACGTCCTGACTTTC. Protein product: CASSGQVRFSGANVLTF.

In its sample, this clone was seen a few times. This CDR3 is CAWTQGDSNQPQHF. The CDR3 nucleotides are TGTGCCTGGACCCAGGGCGATAGCAATCAGCCCCAGCATTTT. V usage is TRBV30 and J usage is TRBJ1-5, with a weak D call TRBD1 (5 bases). The CDR3 runs 14 residues. Germline V gene data show CDR1 as GTSNPN and CDR2 as SVGIG (reference sequence). V dropped 4 bases and J dropped 0 bases, with 10 bases sitting between them.

The CDR3 loop reads CASRTASPSGTGGDYGYTF. As DNA, the CDR3 is TGTGCCAGTAGGACAGCTAGTCCGAGCGGGACAGGGGGCGACTATGGCTACACCTTC. The chain uses TRBV19 and TRBJ1-2, with 12 nucleotides matching TRBD1. V shed 6 bases, J shed 3 bases, and the junction held 17 bases outside the gene matches. The CDR3 runs to 19 residues. Germline V gene data show CDR1 as LNHDA and CDR2 as SQIVND (reference sequence).

The chain employs TRBV6-5 and TRBJ1-2; D may be TRBD1 (6 bases). This CDR3 comprises 13 residues. In germline, CDR1 is MNHEY, CDR2 SVGAGI. V was trimmed by 2 bases and J by 7 bases, leaving 11 bases between them. This chain's CDR3 is CASSYEGVSGYTF. The CDR3 DNA sequence: TGTGCCAGCAGTTACGAGGGGGTTAGTGGCTACACCTTC.

The V gene is TRBV27, the J gene TRBJ2-3, with 8 nucleotides matching TRBD1. This CDR3 comprises 15 residues. Trimming took 7 bases from V and 2 from J; bases not matched to a gene: 8. Germline V gives CDR1 MNHEY, CDR2 SMNVEV (reference sequence). The chain's CDR3 is CASTSRTGYTDTQYF. CDR3 DNA: TGTGCCAGCACCTCCAGGACAGGGTACACAGATACGCAGTATTTT.

This clone was observed a few times. At the DNA level, this CDR3 is encoded by other sequences in the same sample as well. The genes are TRBV6-5 and TRBJ1-1; tentative D call: TRBD1 (5 bases). There are 13 residues in the CDR3. Germline CDR1 MNHEY, CDR2 SVGAGI. V gave up 2 bases and J gave up 1 base, with 5 bases separating them. In nucleotides, the CDR3 is TGTGCCAGCAGTTACAGGGGGAACACTGAAGCTTTCTTT. This encodes CASSYRGNTEAFF.

The rearrangement joins TRBV28 to TRBJ2-7; a weak D match, TRBD1 (6 bases). Germline CDR1 MDHEN, CDR2 SYDVKM. The length of the CDR3 is 15 residues. V was clipped by 8 bases and J by 1 base, with 18 bases between them. This CDR3 reads CASSYRARGSYEQYF. The CDR3 DNA follows: TGTGCCAGCTCCTACCGGGCCAGGGGTTCCTACGAGCAGTACTTC.

This chain links TRBV6-1 with TRBJ1-5; D is undetermined. The germline V gene encodes CDR1 MNHNS and CDR2 SASEGT. V lost 6 bases to trimming and J lost 4 bases, with 10 bases between them. This CDR3 spans 13 amino acids. The CDR3 DNA follows: TGTGCCAGCAGCCAGGAGGCGAATCAGCCCCAGCATTTT. Translation: CASSQEANQPQHF.

The chain uses TRBV14 and TRBJ2-7; no clear D. V was shortened by 0 bases and J by 2 bases, with 5 bases between the two germline ends. Looked up from germline, CDR1 is SGHDN and CDR2 is FVKESK. This CDR3 comprises 13 residues. The CDR3, as DNA: TGTGCCAGCAGCCAAGACCCCCCCTACGAGCAGTACTTC. Translated: CASSQDPPYEQYF.

For this clone: Distinct nucleotide sequences in the sample also encode this CDR3. This chain uses TRBV6-5 with TRBJ1-2; D is undetermined. The CDR3 has 11 residues. V was trimmed by 6 bases and J by 8 bases, leaving 10 bases between them. Looked up from germline, CDR1 is MNHEY and CDR2 is SVGAGI. The CDR3 spells CASSHGGGYTF. The CDR3, as DNA: TGTGCCAGCAGCCACGGCGGGGGCTACACCTTC.

The rearrangement links TRBV10-3 to TRBJ2-5; TRBD2 matches 8 bases. With V trimmed by 4 bases and J by 5 bases, 6 bases remained unmatched. The CDR3 consists of 14 residues. Germline V lookup: CDR1 ENHRY, CDR2 SYGVKD. CDR3 sequence: CAISAGAGEETQYF. The CDR3 region has the DNA TGTGCCATCAGTGCTGGAGCGGGGGAGGAGACCCAGTACTTC.

This sequence joins TRBV7-8 and TRBJ1-1; the D gene is possibly TRBD1 (6 bases). Germline V gene lookup returns CDR1 SGHVS and CDR2 FQNEAQ. This CDR3 contains 14 residues. V lost 3 bases, J lost 2 bases, and 10 bases lay in between. CDR3 residues: CASSFRDINTEAFF. CDR3 in DNA: TGTGCCAGCAGCTTTCGGGACATCAACACTGAAGCTTTCTTT.

V is TRBV6-1 and J is TRBJ1-2, with TRBD1 matching over 8 bases. Germline V CDR1 and CDR2: MNHNS, SASEGT. This CDR3 contains 14 residues. V was clipped by 5 bases and J by 11 bases; unmatched bases: 13. CDR3 residues: CASSQGQGYVGYTF. The CDR3 DNA is TGTGCCAGCAGTCAAGGACAGGGCTATGTCGGGTACACCTTC.

The chain carries TRBV18 and TRBJ1-5; the match to TRBD1 covers 9 bases. The junction had 7 bases not matched to a gene; V was cut back by 4 bases and J by 0 bases. CDR1 is KGHSH and CDR2 is LQKENI in the germline V gene. This CDR3 has 17 amino acids. CDR3: CASSRTGTGNSNQPQHF. The CDR3 bases are TGTGCCAGCTCACGCACCGGGACAGGGAATAGCAATCAGCCCCAGCATTTT.

The chain carries TRBV25-1 and TRBJ2-1, with TRBD1 matching over 7 bases. Germline loops: CDR1 MGHDK, CDR2 SYGVNS. The CDR3 is 17 amino acids. The trim removed 1 base at V and 2 bases at J, leaving 8 bases unmatched. The CDR3 coding sequence is TGTGCCAGCAGTGAATCCGGCAGGGGGATGGCCTACAATGAGCAGTTCTTC. Its translation: CASSESGRGMAYNEQFF. Drawing the rest from reference TRBV25-1 and TRBJ2-1, the complete variable domain is EADIYQTPRYLVIGTGKKITLECSQTMGHDKMYWYQQDPGMELHLIHYSYGVNSTEKGDLSSESTVSRIRTEHFPLTLESARPSHTSQYLCASSESGRGMAYNEQFFGPGTRLTVL.

The CDR3 loop is CASSSGTGNTEAFF. For the CDR3, the DNA is TGTGCCAGCAGTTCCGGGACAGGGAACACTGAAGCTTTCTTT. This chain uses TRBV27 with TRBJ1-1; 8 bases agree with TRBD1. CDR1 is MNHEY, CDR2 SMNVEV, per germline (reference sequence). This CDR3 is 14 amino acids long. The V segment lost 4 bases and the J segment 1 base; nucleotides outside the gene matches: 2.

The chain joins TRBV28 to TRBJ1-2; D might be TRBD1 (5 bases). CDR1 and CDR2 from the germline V gene are MDHEN and SYDVKM. The CDR3 contains 15 residues. V shed 4 bases and J shed 8 bases, with 20 bases lying between them. The CDR3 coding sequence is TGTGCCAGCAGTTCCCGTGCAGGGCAGATTTACGGCTACACCTTC. This codes for CASSSRAGQIYGYTF.

V and J are TRBV5-1 and TRBJ2-5; 9 nucleotides line up with TRBD1. From germline, CDR1 is SGHRS and CDR2 YFSETQ. CDR3 size: 15 residues. Germline trimming cut 0 bases from V and 5 bases from J; bases unmatched to any gene: 5. The CDR3 DNA follows: TGCGCCAGCAGCTTGGGGGGACAGGGTACGGAGACCCAGTACTTC. Its translation is CASSLGGQGTETQYF.

J is TRBJ2-3 and V is TRBV4-1; the D is unclear. Trimming left V 3 bases short and J 2 bases short, with 12 bases between. The CDR3 spans 15 residues. Germline-derived CDR1 and CDR2 are MGHRA and YSYEKL. DNA for the CDR3: TGCGCCAGCAGCCACCTCGTGCTTAACACAGATACGCAGTATTTT. It is translated as CASSHLVLNTDTQYF.

The chain employs TRBV29-1 and TRBJ1-5, with unresolved D. Trimming removed 4 bases from V and 5 bases from J, with 9 bases in between. Germline V gene lookup returns CDR1 SQVTM and CDR2 ANQGSEA. The CDR3 is 12 residues long. CDR3 residues: CSVGPLDQPQHF. DNA for the CDR3: TGCAGCGTTGGTCCACTGGATCAGCCCCAGCATTTT.

The chain combines TRBV27 with TRBJ2-1; D possibly uses TRBD1 or TRBD2 (5 bases each). The V end was cut by 8 bases, the J end by 5 bases, with 16 bases between. The germline V gene has CDR1 MNHEY and CDR2 SMNVEV (reference sequence). The length of the CDR3 is 14 residues. The CDR3 loop is CASHLGKGNNEQFF. The CDR3 nucleotides read TGTGCCAGCCACCTCGGGAAGGGGAACAATGAGCAGTTCTTC.

CDR3 nucleotide sequence: TGTGCCATCAGTGAGTCGGGGGGTTTCACTGAAGCTTTCTTT. Encoded protein: CAISESGGFTEAFF. The rearrangement uses TRBV10-3 and TRBJ1-1, with TRBD1 as a possible D gene (5 bases). The CDR3 covers 14 residues. Germline lookup yields CDR1 ENHRY and CDR2 SYGVKD. Trimming removed 0 bases from V and 4 bases from J, with 9 bases in between.

The chain combines TRBV5-1 with TRBJ2-1; 11 bases line up with TRBD1. The V gene's germline CDR1 is SGHRS and CDR2 YFSETQ. The CDR3 covers 17 residues. The J segment lost 0 bases and the V segment lost 2 bases, leaving 4 bases of the junction unmatched. Here the CDR3 reads CASSFGTGGFSYNEQFF. CDR3 DNA sequence: TGCGCCAGCAGCTTCGGGACAGGGGGTTTCTCCTACAATGAGCAGTTCTTC.

The chain recombines TRBV10-1 with TRBJ1-1; 9 nucleotides line up with TRBD1. Germline V gene lookup returns CDR1 WNHNN and CDR2 SYGVQD (reference sequence). The CDR3 totals 13 residues. V dropped 5 bases and J dropped 3; count of bases not matched to a gene: 1. CDR3 residues: CASSRTGDTEAFF. CDR3 nucleotides: TGCGCCAGCAGTAGGACAGGGGACACTGAAGCTTTCTTT.

This clone was counted once. The rearrangement uses TRBV6-4 and TRBJ1-1; a possible D gene is TRBD1 (5 bases). With 8 bases removed from V and 8 bases from J, the gap between germline ends came to 21 bases. In germline, CDR1 is MRHNA, CDR2 SNTAGT. The CDR3 length is 14 residues. Here the CDR3 DNA reads TGTGCCAGCGTCCCCGGGACGCCCGGCATCGAAGCTTTCTTT. It encodes CASVPGTPGIEAFF.

The J gene is TRBJ1-4, the V gene TRBV11-2; 9 nucleotides line up with TRBD1. CDR3 length: 17 residues. Trimming removed 2 bases from V and 8 bases from J; junction bases left unmatched: 12. In germline, CDR1 is SGHAT, CDR2 FQNNGV. The CDR3 bases are TGTGCCAGCAGCTTAACGGGGAGACAGGGGGTGTGGGAAAAACTGTTTTTT. The encoded protein is CASSLTGRQGVWEKLFF. The whole variable domain, remainder taken from reference TRBV11-2 and TRBJ1-4, is EAGVAQSPRYKIIEKRQSVAFWCNPISGHATLYWYQQILGQGPKLLIQFQNNGVVDDSQLPKDRFSAERLKGVDSTLKIQPAKLEDSAVYLCASSLTGRQGVWEKLFFGSGTQLSVL.

The chain's CDR3 is CASSLGPKNQPQHF. Written as DNA, the CDR3 is TGTGCCAGCAGTTTGGGACCGAAGAATCAGCCCCAGCATTTT. The chain is built from TRBV28 and TRBJ1-5, with D possibly TRBD1 on 5 matching bases. CDR1 MDHEN and CDR2 SYDVKM come from the germline V gene. The germline V and J ends were trimmed by 3 bases and 4 bases, with 10 bases remaining between them. The CDR3 extends over 14 amino acids.

The chain employs TRBV19 and TRBJ2-5; D might be TRBD1 (5 bases). Germline V CDR1 and CDR2: LNHDA, SQIVND (reference sequence). Trimming cost V 4 bases and J 4 bases, with 10 bases left between them. This CDR3 is 13 amino acids long. CDR3 bases: TGTGCCAGTAGTACAGGGAAGTCAGAGACCCAGTACTTC. It specifies CASSTGKSETQYF.